The 14 T cell receptor beta chains listed next were all sequenced from one sample in a study. From the RT-PCR reads, TCRdb called clonotypes with MiXCR, one entry per CDR3 protein. Of about 700,000 distinct CDR3 sequences listed, around 14% are singletons. Sequenced sample: memory CD4+ T cells from blood. These receptors all come from a female donor in good health, serving as a healthy control.

This clonotype has a count of ten or more. The chain joins TRBV20-1 to TRBJ2-1; 16 bases are shared with TRBD2. The V gene end was trimmed by 4 bases and the J gene end by 10 bases; junction bases not matched to a gene: 7. Germline lookup yields CDR1 DFQATT and CDR2 SNEGSKA (reference sequence). This CDR3 has 15 amino acids. The CDR3 is CSANPGLAGGGEQFF. Written as DNA, the CDR3 is TGCAGTGCTAACCCGGGACTAGCGGGAGGGGGAGAGCAGTTCTTC.

The chain joins TRBV20-1 to TRBJ2-2; 11 positions agree with TRBD2. Germline V gene sequence: CDR1 DFQATT, CDR2 SNEGSKA (reference sequence). The length of the CDR3 is 16 residues. V was pared by 3 bases and J by 4 bases, with 7 bases of the junction left unmatched. This CDR3 reads CSARRASGRSTGELFF. The CDR3 DNA reads TGCAGTGCTAGGCGGGCTAGCGGGAGGAGCACCGGGGAGCTGTTTTTT.

The V call is TRBV24-1, the J call TRBJ2-3; D ambiguous. From germline, CDR1 is KGHDR and CDR2 SFDVKD. This CDR3 has 12 residues. Trimming took 6 bases from V and 2 from J, leaving 5 bases between them. The CDR3 region is CATSFATDTQYF. DNA for the CDR3: TGTGCCACCAGTTTCGCCACAGATACGCAGTATTTT.

Only a few counts were recorded for this clonotype. The V gene is TRBV20-1, the J gene TRBJ1-2; no firm D call. CDR1 and CDR2 (germline): DFQATT, SNEGSKA (reference sequence). There are 13 residues in the CDR3. V shed 3 bases and J shed 8 bases, with 16 bases lying between them. The CDR3 coding sequence is TGCAGTGCTAGCGGCGATCCGTACGACGGCTACACCTTC. Translated, it gives CSASGDPYDGYTF.

This clonotype was seen repeatedly, ten times or more. The V gene is TRBV4-3, the J gene TRBJ1-5; D is undetermined. Germline CDR1 is LGHNA and CDR2 is YSLEER. Trimming left V 0 bases short and J 4 bases short, with 10 bases between. The CDR3 is 15 residues long. The DNA for the CDR3 is TGCGCCAGCAGCCAAGAACTGGAAAGGAATCAGCCCCAGCATTTT. Its protein product is CASSQELERNQPQHF.

This clonotype was detected only a few times. This chain links TRBV10-3 with TRBJ2-5; 7 bases align to TRBD2. The J segment lost 5 bases and the V segment lost 7 bases, leaving 10 bases of the junction unmatched. Germline CDR1 reads ENHRY; CDR2 reads SYGVKD. The CDR3 totals 14 residues. The CDR3: CAIKPREGEETQYF. CDR3 DNA sequence: TGTGCCATCAAACCGAGGGAGGGAGAGGAGACCCAGTACTTC.

This rearrangement joins TRBV20-1 to TRBJ1-5; D not resolved. V was trimmed by 0 bases and J by 4 bases, leaving 16 bases between them. The CDR3 length is 16 residues. Germline V gene sequence: CDR1 DFQATT, CDR2 SNEGSKA (reference sequence). DNA of the CDR3: TGCAGTGCTAGAGATCCGGAGGGTTCATGGAATCAGCCCCAGCATTTT. This sequence encodes CSARDPEGSWNQPQHF.

This rearrangement joins TRBV20-1 to TRBJ2-7; tentative D call: TRBD1 (6 bases). The CDR3 spans 14 residues. Germline CDR1 reads DFQATT; CDR2 reads SNEGSKA (reference sequence). Trimming pared 7 bases from V and 0 bases from J, leaving 16 bases between. The CDR3 nucleotides are TGCAGTGTTCCAGGGGCTAGGAGCTCCTACGAGCAGTACTTC. This sequence encodes CSVPGARSSYEQYF.

The rearrangement joins TRBV4-1 to TRBJ2-2; D is possibly TRBD2 (6 bases). The CDR3 consists of 17 residues. Trimming pared 4 bases from V and 3 bases from J, leaving 18 bases between. CDR1 MGHRA and CDR2 YSYEKL come from the germline V gene. CDR3 amino acids: CASSRDGGRLYTGELFF. The CDR3 region has the DNA TGCGCCAGCAGCCGAGATGGGGGGAGATTGTACACCGGGGAGCTGTTTTTT.

This clonotype was seen repeatedly, ten times or more. J is TRBJ2-1 and V is TRBV24-1; 10 nucleotides agree with TRBD1. There are 16 residues in the CDR3. The V segment lost 4 bases and the J segment 3 bases; nucleotides outside the gene matches: 5. The germline CDR1 and CDR2 sequences are KGHDR and SFDVKD. The CDR3 coding sequence is TGTGCCACCAGTGACCTGACAGGGGGCGACTACAATGAGCAGTTCTTC. This codes for CATSDLTGGDYNEQFF.

The V and J genes are TRBV5-1 and TRBJ1-3; no reliable D call. Trimming shortened V by 4 bases and J by 4 bases, and 18 bases separated the two germline ends. The CDR3 is 16 residues long. CDR1 SGHRS and CDR2 YFSETQ come from the germline V gene. This CDR3 reads CASSPQTEVPGNTIYF. The CDR3 nucleotides are TGCGCCAGCAGCCCCCAAACGGAGGTCCCGGGAAACACCATATATTTT. The full variable domain, its missing parts supplied by reference TRBV5-1 and TRBJ1-3, is KAGVTQTPRYLIKTRGQQVTLSCSPISGHRSVSWYQQTPGQGLQFLFEYFSETQRNKGNFPGRFSGRQFSNSRSEMNVSTLELGDSALYLCASSPQTEVPGNTIYFGEGSWLTVV.

In this sample, this clonotype turned up a few times. This sequence joins TRBV20-1 and TRBJ2-1; 11 bases match TRBD2. The trim removed 8 bases at V and 6 bases at J, leaving 12 bases unmatched. CDR1 is DFQATT and CDR2 is SNEGSKA in the germline V gene (reference sequence). The CDR3 is 15 amino acids. The CDR3, as DNA: TGCAGTTCGTACCCTAGACTAGCGGGGATCAATGAGCAGTTCTTC. Its translation: CSSYPRLAGINEQFF.

The chain is built from TRBV20-1 and TRBJ1-5; tentative D call: TRBD1 (6 bases). The CDR3 totals 15 residues. From germline, CDR1 is DFQATT and CDR2 SNEGSKA (reference sequence). The CDR3 bases are TGCAGCGCTGGACAGTTTTCAGGGGGCAATCAGCCCCAGCATTTT. Protein: CSAGQFSGGNQPQHF.

This clonotype was observed many times. This rearrangement joins TRBV6-2 or TRBV6-3 to TRBJ2-7; D is possibly TRBD1 (5 bases). The CDR3 has 15 residues. The V gene lost 1 base and the J gene lost 2 bases, with 12 bases spanning the gap. Germline V lookup: CDR1 MNHEY, CDR2 SVGEGT. The CDR3 bases are TGTGCCAGCAGTTACTGGGGCGGAGCCACCTACGAGCAGTACTTC. It yields the protein CASSYWGGATYEQYF.